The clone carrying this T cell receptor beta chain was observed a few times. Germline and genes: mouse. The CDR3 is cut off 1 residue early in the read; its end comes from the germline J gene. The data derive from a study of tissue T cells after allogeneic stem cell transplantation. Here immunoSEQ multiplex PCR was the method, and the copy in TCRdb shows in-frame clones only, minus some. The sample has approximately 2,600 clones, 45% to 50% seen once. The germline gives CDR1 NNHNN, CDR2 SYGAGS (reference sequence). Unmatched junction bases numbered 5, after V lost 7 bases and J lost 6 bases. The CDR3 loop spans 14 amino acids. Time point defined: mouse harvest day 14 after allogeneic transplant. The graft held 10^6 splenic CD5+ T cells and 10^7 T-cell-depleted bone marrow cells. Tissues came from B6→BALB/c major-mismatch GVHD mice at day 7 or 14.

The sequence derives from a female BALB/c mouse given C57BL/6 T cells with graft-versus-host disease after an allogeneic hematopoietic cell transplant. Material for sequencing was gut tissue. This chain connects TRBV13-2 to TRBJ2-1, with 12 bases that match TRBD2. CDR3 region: CASSTGGAPAEQFF. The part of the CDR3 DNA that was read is TGTGCCAGCTCGACTGGGGGGGCGCCTGCTGAGCAGTTC.